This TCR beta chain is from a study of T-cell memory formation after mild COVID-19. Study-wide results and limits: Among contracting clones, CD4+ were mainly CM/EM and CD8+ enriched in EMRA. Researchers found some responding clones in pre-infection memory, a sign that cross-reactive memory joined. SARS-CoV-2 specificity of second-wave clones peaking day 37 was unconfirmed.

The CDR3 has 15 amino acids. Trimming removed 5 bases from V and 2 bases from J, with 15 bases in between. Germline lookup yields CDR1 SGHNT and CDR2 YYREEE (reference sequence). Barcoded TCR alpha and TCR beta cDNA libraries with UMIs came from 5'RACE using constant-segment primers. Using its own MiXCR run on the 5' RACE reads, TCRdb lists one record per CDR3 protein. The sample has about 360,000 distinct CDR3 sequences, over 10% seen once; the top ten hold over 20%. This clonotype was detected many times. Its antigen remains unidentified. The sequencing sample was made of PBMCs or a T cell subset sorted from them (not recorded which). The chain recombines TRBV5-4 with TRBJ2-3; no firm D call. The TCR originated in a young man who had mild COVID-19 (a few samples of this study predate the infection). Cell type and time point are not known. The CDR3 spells CASRFDLIHTDTQYF. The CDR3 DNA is TGTGCCAGCAGATTCGACCTTATCCACACAGATACGCAGTATTTT.